This T cell receptor beta chain was documented in a study of blood T cell repertoires in COVID-19. Across the study: T cells, B-cell-depleted T cells, or PBMCs provided the cDNA or gDNA that served as material.

TCRdb's copy holds only in-frame clones and misses some; the assay was immunoSEQ multiplex PCR. The table includes fewer than 250,000 clones, about four fifths detected once. This CDR3 comprises 12 residues. The J segment lost 11 bases and the V segment lost 5 bases, leaving 7 bases of the junction unmatched. The TCR sequence derives from a woman in her seventies with active or convalescent COVID-19. V gene TRBV12-3 or TRBV12-4 combines with J gene TRBJ1-1; 8 nucleotides align to TRBD1. Sequencing was performed on peripheral blood. CDR3 nucleotide sequence: TGTGCCAGCAGTACCAACAGGGGGTGGGCTTTCTTT. Translation gives CASSTNRGWAFF.